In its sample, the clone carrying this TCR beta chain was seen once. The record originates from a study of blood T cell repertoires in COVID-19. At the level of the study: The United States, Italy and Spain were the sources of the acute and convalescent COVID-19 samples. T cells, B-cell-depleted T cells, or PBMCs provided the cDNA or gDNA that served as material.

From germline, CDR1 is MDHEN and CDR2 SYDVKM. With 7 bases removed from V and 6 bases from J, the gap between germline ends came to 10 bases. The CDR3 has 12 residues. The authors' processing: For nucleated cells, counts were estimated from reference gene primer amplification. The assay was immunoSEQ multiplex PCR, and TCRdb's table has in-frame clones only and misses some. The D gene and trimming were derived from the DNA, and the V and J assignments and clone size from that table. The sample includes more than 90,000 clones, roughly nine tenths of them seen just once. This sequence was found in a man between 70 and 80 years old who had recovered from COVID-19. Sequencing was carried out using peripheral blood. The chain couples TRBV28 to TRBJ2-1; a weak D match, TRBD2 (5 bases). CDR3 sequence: CASKEVGNEQFF. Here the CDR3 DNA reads TGTGCCAGCAAGGAGGTGGGCAATGAGCAGTTCTTC.